The present T cell receptor (beta chain) was sequenced within a study of T cell responses to AZD1222 COVID-19 vaccine. V lost 0 bases to trimming and J lost 8 bases, with 4 bases between them. Germline loops: CDR1 KGHSH, CDR2 LQKENI. CDR3 length: 12 amino acids. The repertoire was sequenced with immunoSEQ multiplex PCR; TCRdb's copy has only in-frame clones and lacks some. The profile shows about 120,000 clones, roughly 90% of them singletons. On this clone: Its antigen is still unknown.

General study points: Sampling captured repertoires only after the peak T cell response.

The TCR originated in an adult in good health. The chain is built from TRBV18 and TRBJ1-4; no clear D. This sample comprised peripheral blood, obtained on day 0 of AZD1222 vaccination. The CDR3 loop reads CASSPPGEKLFF. CDR3 nucleotide sequence: TGTGCCAGCTCACCACCGGGCGAAAAACTGTTTTTT.